This TCR beta chain was identified in a study of blood T cell repertoires in COVID-19 (TCRdb year 2020). Describing the broader study: Samples from collaborators originated in the United States, Italy and Spain and spanned both the acute and convalescent phases of COVID-19. The material from the prospective study consisted of cDNA or gDNA derived from T cells, B-cell-depleted T cells, or PBMCs. Subjects who had been exposed to COVID-19, were actively infected with it, or had recovered from it provided the deeply sampled blood TCRbeta repertoires that made up the dataset. The repertoires were made available in a free public database intended to serve as a resource for research on the immune response to SARS-CoV-2. The samples were drawn from two sources: the first 160 participants of the ongoing ImmuneRACE study, and 1,000 to 1,500 subjects contributed by 6 global collaborators. A de-identified subject ID, COVID-19 status, age in years and sex were almost always included in the sample metadata. Where HLA class I and class II types were available, the types were taken from metadata supplied by the sample provider, not from assay-based typing. The paper as a whole reports these results and caveats: Clinical and demographic metadata were provided uncurated, with the amount varying by source and participant.

This clone has only a few counts. Its antigen remains unidentified. Base quality data are lacking; no much larger clone is found one base away. Collaborating institutions collected whole blood in K2EDTA tubes following their own protocols. Collaborator samples were shipped for TCRbeta analysis as frozen whole blood, isolated PBMCs, or DNA extracted from either sample type. The immunoSEQ Assay, a bias-controlled multiplex PCR, was used to amplify TCRbeta CDR3 regions from genomic DNA. In the paper's pipeline: Within the assay, amplification of reference gene primers was used to estimate how many nucleated cells each sample contained. Sequence reads were collapsed and filtered to measure the absolute abundance of every unique TCRbeta CDR3 rearrangement. For each sample, productive Simpson clonality was calculated as the square root of Simpson's diversity index over productive rearrangements. Held by TCRdb, this immuneACCESS table contains in-frame sequences only and omits some clones. Under half of the omission traces to an unresolved V gene where checked; the cause of the rest is unknown. V, J and clone size are those of that table, while D and trimming were read from the DNA. The sample table contains approximately 98,000 clones; only one count was recorded for 81% of them. Clones ranked in the top ten supply 9.5% to 12% of the sample.

V is pruned by 0 bases and J by 5 bases, leaving 6 bases of the junction without a gene match. From the cysteine through the phenylalanine, the CDR3 covers 16 amino acids. Of the read, only the CDR3 DNA is kept; its 48 bases are in frame from base 1. CDR1 and CDR2 were assigned from the germline V gene (reference sequence) as LNHDA and SQIVND. Source material: peripheral blood. The sequence was collected from a woman of 80 years or more with acute or convalescent COVID-19. The rearranged chain carries TRBV19 and TRBJ2-5, with TRBD2 identical over 10 junction bases. The CDR3 loop reads CASSIDASGGVETQYF. The DNA sequence is given as TGTGCCAGTAGTATAGACGCTAGCGGGGGAGTTGAGACCCAGTACTTC.